A selection of T cell receptor beta chains follows, all from one sample in a study of cytotoxic CD8 clonotypes in ibrutinib-treated CLL. Measured with immunoSEQ multiplex PCR; TCRdb has only the in-frame clones, and not every one. The table records some 7,000 clones, under 85% of them present only once. Here the sequenced sample was PBMCs, taken before ibrutinib treatment. The receptors were gathered from a human donor with chronic lymphocytic leukemia. The CDR3 runs from the conserved cysteine through the conserved F or W. Fields, in order: V gene, J gene, D gene, clone size, CDR3 protein, CDR3 DNA. A D gene is named only where the DNA matches it firmly. Clone size appears in some rows only: once, few, many, or a class for an expanded clone.

v_call: TRBV19
j_call: TRBJ1-5
d_call: NA
clone_size: once
cdr3_aa: CASSRRTEVSNQPQHF
cdr3_nt: TGTGCCAGTAGTAGGCGCACGGAGGTCAGCAATCAGCCCCAGCATTTT

v_call: TRBV5-1
j_call: TRBJ2-2
d_call: NA
clone_size: NA
cdr3_aa: CASSFQGSFANTGELFF
cdr3_nt: TGCGCCAGCAGCTTCCAGGGAAGCTTCGCGAACACCGGGGAGCTGTTTTTT

v_call: TRBV27
j_call: TRBJ1-6
d_call: NA
clone_size: NA
cdr3_aa: CASSLSADNSPLHF
cdr3_nt: TGTGCCAGCAGTTTATCCGCAGATAATTCACCCCTCCACTTT

v_call: TRBV4-2
j_call: TRBJ1-4
d_call: NA
clone_size: NA
cdr3_aa: CASSQGDISTNEKLFF
cdr3_nt: TGTGCCAGCAGCCAAGGGGACATCTCAACTAATGAAAAACTGTTTTTT

v_call: TRBV5-1
j_call: TRBJ2-5
d_call: NA
clone_size: NA
cdr3_aa: CASSSPGQGALYQETQYF
cdr3_nt: TGCGCCAGCAGCTCACCGGGACAAGGGGCCCTTTACCAAGAGACCCAGTACTTC

v_call: TRBV29-1
j_call: TRBJ2-7
d_call: TRBD1
clone_size: NA
cdr3_aa: CSVEDVHDGDRVTYEQYF
cdr3_nt: TGCAGCGTTGAAGATGTCCATGATGGGGACAGGGTAACCTACGAGCAGTACTTC

v_call: TRBV10-3
j_call: TRBJ2-1
d_call: TRBD1
clone_size: NA
cdr3_aa: CAIRSGTGGDEQFF
cdr3_nt: TGTGCCATCAGATCCGGGACAGGGGGCGATGAGCAGTTCTTC

v_call: TRBV9
j_call: TRBJ2-1
d_call: TRBD2
clone_size: NA
cdr3_aa: CASSVTSGPYNEQFF
cdr3_nt: TGTGCCAGCAGCGTGACTAGCGGGCCTTACAATGAGCAGTTCTTC

v_call: TRBV4-3
j_call: TRBJ2-1
d_call: TRBD2
clone_size: NA
cdr3_aa: CASSQDKASGQFF
cdr3_nt: TGCGCCAGCAGCCAAGATAAGGCTAGCGGGCAGTTCTTC

v_call: TRBV6-5
j_call: TRBJ1-1
d_call: TRBD1
clone_size: NA
cdr3_aa: CASSRTGGRTEAFF
cdr3_nt: TGTGCCAGCAGTCGTACAGGGGGCAGGACTGAAGCTTTCTTT

v_call: TRBV30
j_call: TRBJ1-2
d_call: NA
clone_size: NA
cdr3_aa: CAWSANYGYTF
cdr3_nt: TGTGCCTGGAGTGCAAACTATGGCTACACCTTC

v_call: TRBV2
j_call: TRBJ2-2
d_call: TRBD1
clone_size: NA
cdr3_aa: CASRDGTGVNTGELFF
cdr3_nt: TGTGCCAGCAGGGACGGGACAGGGGTTAACACCGGGGAGCTGTTTTTT

v_call: TRBV27
j_call: TRBJ2-3
d_call: NA
clone_size: NA
cdr3_aa: CASSLFGGDTDTQYF
cdr3_nt: TGTGCCAGCAGTTTATTCGGGGGTGACACAGATACGCAGTATTTT

v_call: TRBV19
j_call: TRBJ2-7
d_call: TRBD2
clone_size: NA
cdr3_aa: CASRMRLAGDEQYF
cdr3_nt: TGTGCCAGTAGAATGCGATTAGCGGGCGACGAGCAGTACTTC

v_call: TRBV28
j_call: TRBJ1-3
d_call: NA
clone_size: NA
cdr3_aa: CASRDGSSGNTIYF
cdr3_nt: TGTGCCAGCAGGGACGGTAGCTCTGGAAACACCATATATTTT

v_call: TRBV21-1
j_call: TRBJ2-2
d_call: NA
clone_size: NA
cdr3_aa: CASSARDRTANTGELFF
cdr3_nt: TGTGCCAGCAGCGCCCGGGACAGGACCGCGAACACCGGGGAGCTGTTTTTT

v_call: TRBV7-9
j_call: TRBJ1-2
d_call: NA
clone_size: NA
cdr3_aa: CASSARGVAGRHHGYTF
cdr3_nt: TGTGCCAGCAGCGCCCGGGGAGTGGCGGGGCGGCATCATGGCTACACCTTC

v_call: TRBV10-3
j_call: TRBJ2-7
d_call: NA
clone_size: NA
cdr3_aa: CAISESKRSDEQYF
cdr3_nt: TGTGCCATCAGTGAGTCGAAACGATCCGACGAGCAGTACTTC

v_call: TRBV7-3
j_call: TRBJ2-3
d_call: NA
clone_size: NA
cdr3_aa: CASSQNPLGQRDF
cdr3_nt: TGTGCCAGCAGCCAGAACCCCTTGGGACAGCGGGATTTT

v_call: TRBV29-1
j_call: TRBJ1-2
d_call: NA
clone_size: NA
cdr3_aa: CSVEDRGIHGGYTF
cdr3_nt: TGCAGCGTTGAAGATCGGGGAATCCACGGTGGCTACACCTTC

v_call: TRBV7-2
j_call: TRBJ2-7
d_call: NA
clone_size: NA
cdr3_aa: CASSLDVNEQYF
cdr3_nt: TGTGCCAGCAGCTTAGATGTGAACGAGCAGTACTTC

v_call: TRBV27
j_call: TRBJ1-5
d_call: NA
clone_size: NA
cdr3_aa: CASSLGTERNQPQHF
cdr3_nt: TGTGCCAGCAGTTTAGGGACGGAGCGCAATCAGCCCCAGCATTTT

v_call: TRBV6-1
j_call: TRBJ2-7
d_call: TRBD1
clone_size: NA
cdr3_aa: CALGGLYEQYF
cdr3_nt: TGTGCCCTAGGGGGCCTGTACGAGCAGTACTTC

v_call: TRBV4-1
j_call: TRBJ1-6
d_call: NA
clone_size: NA
cdr3_aa: CASSQDGGGVSRNSPLHF
cdr3_nt: TGCGCCAGCAGCCAAGATGGAGGGGGAGTATCGCGCAATTCACCCCTCCACTTT

v_call: TRBV7-9
j_call: TRBJ2-1
d_call: NA
clone_size: NA
cdr3_aa: CASSPSPGPRINEQFF
cdr3_nt: TGTGCCAGCAGCCCTAGCCCGGGACCCCGTATCAATGAGCAGTTCTTC

v_call: TRBV7-9
j_call: TRBJ2-7
d_call: NA
clone_size: NA
cdr3_aa: CASSSDREGYEQYF
cdr3_nt: TGTGCCAGCAGCTCGGACAGGGAGGGATACGAGCAGTACTTC